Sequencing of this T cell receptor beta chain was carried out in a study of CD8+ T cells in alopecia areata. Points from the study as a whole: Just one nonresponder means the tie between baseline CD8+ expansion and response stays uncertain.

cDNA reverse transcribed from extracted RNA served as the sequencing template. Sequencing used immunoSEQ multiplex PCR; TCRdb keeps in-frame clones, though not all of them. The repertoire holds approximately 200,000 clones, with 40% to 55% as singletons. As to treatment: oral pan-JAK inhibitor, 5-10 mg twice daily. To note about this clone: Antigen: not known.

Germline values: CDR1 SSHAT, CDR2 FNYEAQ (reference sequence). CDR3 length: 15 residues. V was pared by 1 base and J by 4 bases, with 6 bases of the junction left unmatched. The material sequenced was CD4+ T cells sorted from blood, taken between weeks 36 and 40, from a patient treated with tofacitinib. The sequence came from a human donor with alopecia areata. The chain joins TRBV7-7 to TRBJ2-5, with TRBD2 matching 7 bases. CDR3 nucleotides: TGTGCCAGCAGCTTAGTAGGCGGGAGTGGAGAGACCCAGTACTTC. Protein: CASSLVGGSGETQYF.